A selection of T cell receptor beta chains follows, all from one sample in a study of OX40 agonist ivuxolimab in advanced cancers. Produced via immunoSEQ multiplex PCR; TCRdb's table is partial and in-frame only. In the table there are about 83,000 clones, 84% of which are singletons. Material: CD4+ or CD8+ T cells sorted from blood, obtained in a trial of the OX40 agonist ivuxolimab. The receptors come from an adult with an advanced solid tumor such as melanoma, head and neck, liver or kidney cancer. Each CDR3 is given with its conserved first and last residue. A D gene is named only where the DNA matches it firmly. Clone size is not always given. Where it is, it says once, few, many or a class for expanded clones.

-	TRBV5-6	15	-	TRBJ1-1	TGTGCCAGCAGCTTGGTCAGGGGTGCCCCCCCTGAAGCTTTCTTT	CASSLVRGAPPEAFF
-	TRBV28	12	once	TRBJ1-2	TGTGCCAGCAGACAGGGTATTAATGGCTACACCTTC	CASRQGINGYTF
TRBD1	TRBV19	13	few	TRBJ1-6	TGTGCCAGTAGGGGGACAGACTATTCACCCCTCCACTTT	CASRGTDYSPLHF
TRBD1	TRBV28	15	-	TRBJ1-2	TGTGCCAGCAGTTTAGTGGGGACAGGGGCTTTTGGCTACACCTTC	CASSLVGTGAFGYTF
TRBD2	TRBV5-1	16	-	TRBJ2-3	TGCGCCAGCAGCCGGACTAGCGGGGGCCGCACAGATACGCAGTATTTT	CASSRTSGGRTDTQYF
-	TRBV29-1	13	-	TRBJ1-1	TGCAGCGTTGCACTCGCTAGGGACACTGAAGCTTTCTTT	CSVALARDTEAFF
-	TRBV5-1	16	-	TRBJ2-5	TGCGCCAGCAGCTTGGGTTTCTCCGGGTTCCAAGAGACCCAGTACTTC	CASSLGFSGFQETQYF
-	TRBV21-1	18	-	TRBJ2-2	TGTGCCAGCCAAATGCAGGGGGCCGACCACGCGAACACCGGGGAGCTGTTTTTT	CASQMQGADHANTGELFF
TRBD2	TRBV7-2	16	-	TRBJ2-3	TGTGCCAGCAGCTTAGCACGACTAGCGGGGGCAGATACGCAGTATTTT	CASSLARLAGADTQYF
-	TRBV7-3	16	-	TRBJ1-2	TGTGCCAGCAGCTTAACAGCAGGGGATGGGACTAATGGCTACACCTTC	CASSLTAGDGTNGYTF
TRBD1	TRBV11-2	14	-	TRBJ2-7	TGTGCCAGCAGCCCCAATCCGACAGGGGGCGAGCAGTACTTC	CASSPNPTGGEQYF
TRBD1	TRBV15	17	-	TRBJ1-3	TGTGCCACCAGCAGAGATCGTGACAGGGGCTCTGGAAACACCATATATTTT	CATSRDRDRGSGNTIYF
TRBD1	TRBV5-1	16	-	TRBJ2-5	TGCGCCAGCAGCTCGGGGACAGGGAGGTTTGTGGAGACCCAGTACTTC	CASSSGTGRFVETQYF
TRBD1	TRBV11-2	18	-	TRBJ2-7	TGTGCCAGCAGCGCCATACGAAGGTCCGGGACAGGGGCCTACGAGCAGTACTTC	CASSAIRRSGTGAYEQYF
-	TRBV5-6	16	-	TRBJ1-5	TGTGCCAGCAGCTTGATGGGGGGAAGTAGCAATCAGCCCCAGCATTTT	CASSLMGGSSNQPQHF
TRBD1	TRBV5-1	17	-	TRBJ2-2	TGCGCCAGCAGCTCCCAGGGGGCATACACGTTCGTAGGGGAGCTGTTTTTT	CASSSQGAYTFVGELFF
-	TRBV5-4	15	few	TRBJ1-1	TGTGCCAGCAGCTTGGCGGGTAGGGAGAACACTGAAGCTTTCTTT	CASSLAGRENTEAFF
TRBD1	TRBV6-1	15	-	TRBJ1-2	TGTGCCAGCACCGGGCAGGGGGCGGAGGATTATGGCTACACCTTC	CASTGQGAEDYGYTF
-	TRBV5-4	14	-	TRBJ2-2	TGTGCCAGCAGTTCGACAGCGGGCACCGGGGAGCTGTTTTTT	CASSSTAGTGELFF
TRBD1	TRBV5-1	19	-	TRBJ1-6	TGCGCCAGCAGCTTCGCCGGCCTCAGACAGGGCTCCTATAATTCACCCCTCCACTTT	CASSFAGLRQGSYNSPLHF
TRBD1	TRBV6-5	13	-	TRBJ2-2	TGTGCCAGCAACAGGGGTCGGGGCGGGGAGCTGTTTTTT	CASNRGRGGELFF
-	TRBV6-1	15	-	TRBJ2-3	TGTGCCAGCACCCGGAGTTGGGCGCAGGGAGATACGCAGTATTTT	CASTRSWAQGDTQYF
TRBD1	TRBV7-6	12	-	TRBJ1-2	TGTGCCAGCAGCGGATGGGACAGAGGCTACACCTTC	CASSGWDRGYTF
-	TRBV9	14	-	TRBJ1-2	TGTGCCAGCAGCGTTACAGTGTTCCAGGGGGGCTACACCTTC	CASSVTVFQGGYTF
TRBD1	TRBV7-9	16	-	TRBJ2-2	TGTGCCAGCAGCTCCAGACAGGGGGTTGGAACCGGGGAGCTGTTTTTT	CASSSRQGVGTGELFF
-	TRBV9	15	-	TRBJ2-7	TGTGCCAGCAGCGTAGGCGGGACAGCAGCCTACGAGCAGTACTTC	CASSVGGTAAYEQYF
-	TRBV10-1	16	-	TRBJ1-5	TGCGCCAGCACCCCCCGGGGAGAGCTTAGCAATCAGCCCCAGCATTTT	CASTPRGELSNQPQHF
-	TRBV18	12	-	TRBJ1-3	TGTGCCAGCTCACCAGGCCCAAACACCATATATTTT	CASSPGPNTIYF
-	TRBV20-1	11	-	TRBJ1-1	TGCAGTGCTAAGGTGAACACTGAAGCTTTCTTT	CSAKVNTEAFF
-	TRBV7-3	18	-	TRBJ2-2	TGTGCCAGCACCTCTAGACTGGCCTGGGGAGTCTCTGCCGGGGAGCTGTTTTTT	CASTSRLAWGVSAGELFF
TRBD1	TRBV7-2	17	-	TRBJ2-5	TGTGCCAGCAGCTTAGGTTCGGTTGGACAGGGTGAAGAGACCCAGTACTTC	CASSLGSVGQGEETQYF
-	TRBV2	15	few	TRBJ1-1	TGTGCCAGCAGTGGCCGGGGCAGGATGAACACTGAAGCTTTCTTT	CASSGRGRMNTEAFF
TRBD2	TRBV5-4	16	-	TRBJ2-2	TGTGCCAGCAGCACCCAGGGACTAGCGGGGACCGGGGAGCTGTTTTTT	CASSTQGLAGTGELFF
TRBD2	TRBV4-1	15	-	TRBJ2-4	TGCGCCAGCAGCCAAGAAGGAGGGAGGGTGGACATTCAGTACTTC	CASSQEGGRVDIQYF
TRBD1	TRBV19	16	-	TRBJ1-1	TGTGCCAGTAGTATAGGGACAGGGGGCCGACGAGGTGAAGCTTTCTTT	CASSIGTGGRRGEAFF
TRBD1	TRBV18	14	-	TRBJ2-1	TGTGCCAGCTCACCACTCCAGGGGGACAATGAGCAGTTCTTC	CASSPLQGDNEQFF
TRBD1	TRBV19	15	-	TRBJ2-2	TGTGCCAGTAGCACACAGGGGGGGAACACCGGGGAGCTGTTTTTT	CASSTQGGNTGELFF